This T cell receptor beta chain was captured in a study of glioma-infiltrating T cells. The wider study: Glioma patients had dexamethasone for six or fewer days before surgery.

V was clipped by 0 bases and J by 9 bases, with 12 bases between them. Germline assignment: CDR1 LGHNA and CDR2 YSLEER. CDR3 length: 14 amino acids. Comment on this clonotype: What it binds is unknown.

General study results and limits: Gliomas, especially low-grade, showed above-expected tissue-blood divergence; non-neoplastic patients showed below.

TCR alpha and beta CDR3 regions were amplified from RNA using iRepertoire nested multiplex PCR. One-step reverse transcription and amplification started from approximately 100-400 ng of tissue mRNA or PBMC total RNA. TCRdb recomputed calls from the multiplex PCR reads with MiXCR, one row per CDR3 protein. Among around 390,000 distinct CDR3 sequences listed, less than 50% were seen once. Material for sequencing was glioma tissue, nonneoplastic brain tissue, or PBMCs (not recorded which). This sequence joins TRBV4-3 and TRBJ2-1, with D possibly called TRBD1 or TRBD2 (5 bases each). The source of this sequence is a human donor with low-grade glioma or glioblastoma, undergoing nonglioma brain surgery, or in good health (not recorded which). CDR3 sequence reads: CASSQDSYGGEQFF. As DNA, the CDR3 is TGCGCCAGCAGCCAAGATAGTTATGGGGGTGAGCAGTTCTTC.